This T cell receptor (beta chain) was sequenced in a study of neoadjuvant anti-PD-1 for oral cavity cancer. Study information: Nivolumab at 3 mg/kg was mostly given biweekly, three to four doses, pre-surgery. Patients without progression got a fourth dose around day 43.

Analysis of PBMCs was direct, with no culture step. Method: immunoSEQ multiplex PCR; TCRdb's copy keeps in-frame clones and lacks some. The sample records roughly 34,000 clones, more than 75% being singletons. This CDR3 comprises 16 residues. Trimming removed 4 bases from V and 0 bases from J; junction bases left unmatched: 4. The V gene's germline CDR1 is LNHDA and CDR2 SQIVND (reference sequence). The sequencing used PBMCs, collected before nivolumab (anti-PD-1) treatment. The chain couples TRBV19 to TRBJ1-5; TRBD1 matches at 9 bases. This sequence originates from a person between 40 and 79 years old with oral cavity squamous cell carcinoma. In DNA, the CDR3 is TGTGCCAGTAGTACGGGGACAGGGTCTAGCAATCAGCCCCAGCATTTT. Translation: CASSTGTGSSNQPQHF.